The clone carrying this TCR beta chain was seen more than once but under ten times. Original handling: Reference gene primer amplification gave nucleated cell count estimates. The method was immunoSEQ multiplex PCR; TCRdb's version includes in-frame clones alone and lacks a portion of them. That table gives V, J and clone size, and the DNA gave D and trimming. The sample lists hundreds of thousands of clones, less than 90% occurring once. This entry belongs to a study of blood T cell repertoires in COVID-19. Background on the study: Both acute and convalescent COVID-19 samples were obtained from the United States, Italy and Spain.

Participant-reported clinical history was the basis for cohort assignment. Two consecutive negative NP/OP PCR tests, clearance, or resolved symptoms defined Cohort 3 recovery. The germline V gene encodes CDR1 KGHDR and CDR2 SFDVKD. Trimming cost V 3 bases and J 7 bases; bases outside gene matches: 7. The CDR3 is made up of 15 amino acids. The gene calls are TRBV24-1 and TRBJ2-7; TRBD1 matches at 11 bases. The TCR originated in a woman aged 55-75 years who had recovered from COVID-19. What was sequenced was PBMCs or T cells enriched from blood (not recorded which). The CDR3 protein is CATSDPRDRGGEQYF. The CDR3 DNA is TGTGCCACCAGTGATCCCCGGGACAGGGGGGGAGAGCAGTACTTC.